These T cell receptor beta chains were read from a single sample in a study of human T cells and chemical hapten exposure. TCRdb re-derived calls from the RACE reads in MiXCR, one entry per CDR3 protein. The sample carries fewer than 200,000 distinct CDR3 sequences, 20% to 25% recorded once. The source was whole blood, collected in connection with sensitization to the hapten diphenylcyclopropenone (DPC). The receptor set was obtained from a woman aged 45-65 years with alopecia areata. Some clones in this sample may be carry-over from other donors' samples. The CDR3 runs from the conserved cysteine through the conserved F or W. Each record gives: CDR3 protein, J gene, V gene.

CDR3 protein: CSARDSRAGVFDTQYF
J gene: TRBJ2-3
V gene: TRBV20-1

CDR3 protein: CASSEYQGRATEAFF
J gene: TRBJ1-1
V gene: TRBV25-1

CDR3 protein: CASSSTGIQPQHF
J gene: TRBJ1-5
V gene: TRBV12-3/TRBV12-4

CDR3 protein: CASGIENIAGGQFF
J gene: TRBJ2-1
V gene: TRBV25-1

CDR3 protein: CSARGERDYEQYF
J gene: TRBJ2-7
V gene: TRBV20-1

CDR3 protein: CSVGSGGYTF
J gene: TRBJ1-2
V gene: TRBV29-1

CDR3 protein: CSAGRTGAVQPQHF
J gene: TRBJ1-5
V gene: TRBV20-1

CDR3 protein: CAIRDLLNTEAFF
J gene: TRBJ1-1
V gene: TRBV10-3

CDR3 protein: CASSLPDRGLGTDTQYF
J gene: TRBJ2-3
V gene: TRBV5-5

CDR3 protein: CASNQGGRHGGANEKLFF
J gene: TRBJ1-4
V gene: TRBV6-2/TRBV6-3

CDR3 protein: CASSFRRQASSSYNEQFF
J gene: TRBJ2-1
V gene: TRBV11-2

CDR3 protein: CASSEQGSNQPQHF
J gene: TRBJ1-5
V gene: TRBV6-1

CDR3 protein: CSSSQGGSTEAFF
J gene: TRBJ1-1
V gene: TRBV20-1

CDR3 protein: CASSSRLAEQFF
J gene: TRBJ2-1
V gene: TRBV3-1

CDR3 protein: CSVGLAVWMDTQYF
J gene: TRBJ2-3
V gene: TRBV29-1

CDR3 protein: CASSLGTSGPLYEQYF
J gene: TRBJ2-7
V gene: TRBV3-1

CDR3 protein: CASSFVAGQETQYF
J gene: TRBJ2-5
V gene: TRBV12-3/TRBV12-4

CDR3 protein: CASSRSYNEQFF
J gene: TRBJ2-1
V gene: TRBV11-1

CDR3 protein: CSARETGGREQYF
J gene: TRBJ2-7
V gene: TRBV20-1

CDR3 protein: CASSLVSETQYF
J gene: TRBJ2-5
V gene: TRBV7-9

CDR3 protein: CSARGGSGSNPLEQYF
J gene: TRBJ2-7
V gene: TRBV20-1

CDR3 protein: CSARRTVVSDQPQHF
J gene: TRBJ1-5
V gene: TRBV20-1

CDR3 protein: CASSQDGDQPQHF
J gene: TRBJ1-5
V gene: TRBV18

CDR3 protein: CASSLLAAPGYNEQYF
J gene: TRBJ2-7
V gene: TRBV7-2

CDR3 protein: CASSAKPSGNTEAFF
J gene: TRBJ1-1
V gene: TRBV3-1

CDR3 protein: CASSSLGQGAHGYTF
J gene: TRBJ1-2
V gene: TRBV11-2

CDR3 protein: CSVDPLVGGHGYTF
J gene: TRBJ1-2
V gene: TRBV29-1

CDR3 protein: CASSKSRGRGAYEQYF
J gene: TRBJ2-7
V gene: TRBV7-6

CDR3 protein: CASSTSRQGPHPYEQYF
J gene: TRBJ2-7
V gene: TRBV19

CDR3 protein: CASSEYLQGVNTEAFF
J gene: TRBJ1-1
V gene: TRBV25-1

CDR3 protein: CSVEASEGTEAFF
J gene: TRBJ1-1
V gene: TRBV29-1

CDR3 protein: CASSGTGADNEQFF
J gene: TRBJ2-1
V gene: TRBV5-1

CDR3 protein: CASSQEGRIKSF
J gene: TRBJ1-4
V gene: TRBV3-1

CDR3 protein: CSATLAGVMADTQYF
J gene: TRBJ2-3
V gene: TRBV20-1

CDR3 protein: CASSSGGAGNQPQHF
J gene: TRBJ1-5
V gene: TRBV7-6

CDR3 protein: CVSRGTGRAYEQYF
J gene: TRBJ2-7
V gene: TRBV6-1

CDR3 protein: CASSAGTAYGYTF
J gene: TRBJ1-2
V gene: TRBV25-1

CDR3 protein: CANSQKGSPGNTIYF
J gene: TRBJ1-3
V gene: TRBV3-1

CDR3 protein: CASSFGASSTDTQYF
J gene: TRBJ2-3
V gene: TRBV12-3/TRBV12-4

CDR3 protein: CASNLAGTDTQYF
J gene: TRBJ2-3
V gene: TRBV6-6

CDR3 protein: CASRLDRFYEQYF
J gene: TRBJ2-7
V gene: TRBV6-2/TRBV6-3

CDR3 protein: CASSLELADEQFF
J gene: TRBJ2-1
V gene: TRBV11-2

CDR3 protein: CASRPLVQPQHF
J gene: TRBJ1-5
V gene: TRBV21-1

CDR3 protein: CSVDQGSGETQYF
J gene: TRBJ2-5
V gene: TRBV29-1

CDR3 protein: CASIEAGGPRNEQFF
J gene: TRBJ2-1
V gene: TRBV27

CDR3 protein: CASSFEPASGRQAKNIQYF
J gene: TRBJ2-4
V gene: TRBV12-3/TRBV12-4

CDR3 protein: CASSLIEGGPYNEQFF
J gene: TRBJ2-1
V gene: TRBV5-6

CDR3 protein: CSVGGLSGGNIQYF
J gene: TRBJ2-4
V gene: TRBV29-1

CDR3 protein: CASSLVLEGSGYTF
J gene: TRBJ1-2
V gene: TRBV5-1

CDR3 protein: CASSLMRSGTIYNEQFF
J gene: TRBJ2-1
V gene: TRBV7-6

CDR3 protein: CASSGDRAGNSPLHF
J gene: TRBJ1-6
V gene: TRBV6-1

CDR3 protein: CSAHRPLDTDTQYF
J gene: TRBJ2-3
V gene: TRBV20-1

CDR3 protein: CAISDLRLAGIYEQYF
J gene: TRBJ2-7
V gene: TRBV10-3

CDR3 protein: CASSLAAGDSHNEQFF
J gene: TRBJ2-1
V gene: TRBV5-1

CDR3 protein: CATPRLRADKFF
J gene: TRBJ2-1
V gene: TRBV10-3